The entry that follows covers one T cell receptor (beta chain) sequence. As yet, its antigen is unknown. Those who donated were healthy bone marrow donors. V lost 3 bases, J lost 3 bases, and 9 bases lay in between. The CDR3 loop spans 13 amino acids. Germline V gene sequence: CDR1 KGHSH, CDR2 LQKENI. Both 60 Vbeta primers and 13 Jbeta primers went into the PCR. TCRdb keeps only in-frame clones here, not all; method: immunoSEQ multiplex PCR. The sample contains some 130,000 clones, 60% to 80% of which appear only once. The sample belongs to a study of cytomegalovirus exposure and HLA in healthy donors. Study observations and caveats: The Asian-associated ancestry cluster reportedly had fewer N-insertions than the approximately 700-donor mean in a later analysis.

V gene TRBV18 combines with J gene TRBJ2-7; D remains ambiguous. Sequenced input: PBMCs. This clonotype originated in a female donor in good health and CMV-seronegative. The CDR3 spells CASSPGDFYEQYF. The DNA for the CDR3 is TGTGCCAGCTCACCTGGAGACTTCTACGAGCAGTACTTC.